The 20 T cell receptor beta chains reported below all come from one sample, sequenced in a study of monozygotic twins with inflammatory bowel disease. TCRdb reprocessed the 5' RACE reads and keeps a single row for each CDR3 protein, giving no DNA. This sample carries 330,000 or so distinct CDR3 sequences, with around 2% going to the ten biggest clones. The source material was blood. The receptors originated from a human donor with ulcerative colitis or Crohn's disease, or a healthy co-twin of an affected twin (not recorded which).

The V call is TRBV29-1, the J call TRBJ2-2; checking the TCRdb D call of TRBD1 is not possible without DNA. CDR3 size: 14 residues. Germline-derived CDR1 and CDR2 are SQVTM and ANQGSEA. The chain's CDR3 is CSVEVMGVPGELFF.

This chain joins TRBV5-1 and TRBJ2-4; TCRdb designates TRBD1, a call that cannot be tested without DNA. CDR1 and CDR2 from the germline V gene are SGHRS and YFSETQ. The CDR3 extends over 15 amino acids. The CDR3 loop reads CASSLRTGTENIQYF.

The chain combines TRBV12-3 or TRBV12-4 with TRBJ2-2; the D call from TCRdb, TRBD1, cannot be confirmed without DNA. The CDR3 runs to 13 residues. Here the CDR3 reads CASSVNRAGELFF.

The chain employs TRBV15 and TRBJ2-5; the D gene TCRdb calls, TRBD2, cannot be checked with no DNA. Germline CDR1 reads LNHNV; CDR2 reads YYDKDF (reference sequence). This CDR3 region has 18 residues. The CDR3 sequence: CATSRTTYGANTQETQYF.

The chain uses TRBV10-1 and TRBJ2-7; TCRdb proposes TRBD1, but this gene call is untestable without DNA. Germline V gene data show CDR1 as WNHNN and CDR2 as SYGVQD (reference sequence). The CDR3 has 12 amino acids. This CDR3 is CASSEAGREQYF.

This rearrangement joins TRBV7-2 to TRBJ2-1; no DNA is available, so the TRBD1 call from TCRdb remains unchecked. The CDR3 runs 14 residues. CDR1 SGHTA and CDR2 FQGNSA come from the germline V gene. This chain's CDR3 is CASSLGAGNNEQFF. Together with reference TRBV7-2 and TRBJ2-1, the CDR3 gives the full variable domain: GAGVSQSPSNKVTEKGKDVELRCDPISGHTALYWYRQSLGQGLEFLIYFQGNSAPDKSGLPSDRFSAERTGGSVSTLTIQRTQQEDSAVYLCASSLGAGNNEQFFGPGTRLTVL.

V usage is TRBV24-1 and J usage is TRBJ2-7; with no DNA, the TCRdb D assignment of TRBD2 cannot be verified. The V gene's germline CDR1 is KGHDR and CDR2 SFDVKD. The CDR3 has 14 residues. The CDR3 sequence is CATSTSGGPYEQYF.

The chain has TRBV20-1 and TRBJ2-7; absent DNA, TCRdb's TRBD2 call cannot be checked. Per the germline V gene, CDR1 is DFQATT and CDR2 is SNEGSKA (reference sequence). This CDR3 contains 16 residues. CDR3 protein: CSARGNVAGSTGEQYF.

The V gene is TRBV15, the J gene TRBJ2-3; TCRdb calls TRBD1, which cannot be checked without DNA. Per the germline V gene, CDR1 is LNHNV and CDR2 is YYDKDF (reference sequence). The CDR3 extends over 16 amino acids. The CDR3 sequence: CATSRETGGAGDTQYF.

The rearrangement links TRBV7-2 to TRBJ1-2. From germline, CDR1 is SGHTA and CDR2 FQGNSA. The CDR3 runs to 13 residues. The CDR3 sequence is CASSLETGYGYTF.

V and J are TRBV20-1 and TRBJ2-3; TCRdb reports TRBD2, a call that lacks DNA to check it against. CDR3 length: 16 amino acids. The germline CDR1 and CDR2 sequences are DFQATT and SNEGSKA (reference sequence). CDR3 sequence reads: CSAIGTSGASTDTQYF.

This sequence joins TRBV6-9 and TRBJ1-1; as DNA is missing, the TRBD1 call by TCRdb cannot be tested. In germline, CDR1 is MNHGY, CDR2 SVAAGI. CDR3 length: 13 amino acids. The CDR3 protein is CATAGQGAGEAFF.

The chain combines TRBV5-1 with TRBJ1-1; TCRdb designates TRBD1, a call that cannot be tested without DNA. The CDR3 covers 15 residues. Per germline, CDR1 SGHRS and CDR2 YFSETQ. The chain's CDR3 is CASSDTKTGALEAFF.

The CDR3 sequence: CASSNKGTGELFF. This chain uses TRBV7-8 with TRBJ2-2. Looked up from germline, CDR1 is SGHVS and CDR2 is FQNEAQ. The CDR3 has 13 amino acids.

This chain uses TRBV11-3 with TRBJ2-1; TCRdb's assignment of TRBD2 cannot be checked, as there is no DNA. The CDR3 length is 15 residues. Germline V gives CDR1 SGHNT, CDR2 YENEEA. The CDR3 region is CASSLEGRVFNEQFF.

The V call is TRBV7-3, the J call TRBJ1-5; with no DNA, the TCRdb D assignment of TRBD1 cannot be verified. This CDR3 comprises 13 residues. Germline CDR1 and CDR2: SGHTA and FQGTGA. CDR3 residues: CASSRYKGQPQHF.

V and J are TRBV9 and TRBJ2-3; TCRdb picks TRBD2, but there is no DNA to check that call. The CDR3 loop spans 17 amino acids. CDR1 SGDLS and CDR2 YYNGEE come from the germline V gene. CDR3 region: CASSVGKGVWHTDTQYF. The full variable domain, its missing parts supplied by reference TRBV9 and TRBJ2-3, is DSGVTQTPKHLITATGQRVTLRCSPRSGDLSVYWYQQSLDQGLQFLIQYYNGEERAKGNILERFSAQQFPDLHSELNLSSLELGDSALYFCASSVGKGVWHTDTQYFGPGTRLTVL.

V gene TRBV4-2 combines with J gene TRBJ1-5. CDR1 and CDR2 (germline): LGHNA, YNFKEQ. The CDR3 covers 15 residues. This CDR3 reads CASSQGETLHQPQHF.

The chain recombines TRBV27 with TRBJ2-2; TCRdb outputs TRBD2, but without DNA this stays unchecked. This CDR3 is built from 17 residues. Germline CDR1 reads MNHEY; CDR2 reads SMNVEV (reference sequence). This CDR3 reads CASSYGLAELGAGELFF.

V gene TRBV7-6 combines with J gene TRBJ2-1; TCRdb picks TRBD2, but there is no DNA to check that call. The CDR3 totals 14 residues. Germline assignment: CDR1 SGHVS and CDR2 FNYEAQ. CDR3 region: CASSRAGVGNEQFF.